A single sample gave rise to the 21 T cell receptor beta chains below, sequenced in a study of T cell responses to AZD1222 COVID-19 vaccine. The assay was immunoSEQ multiplex PCR, and TCRdb's table has in-frame clones only and misses some. Found here are about 150,000 clones, 90% of them singletons; the top ten hold about 19%. Here the sequenced sample was peripheral blood, taken on day 0 of AZD1222 vaccination. All receptors derive from an adult in good health.

This rearrangement joins TRBV6-2 or TRBV6-3 to TRBJ2-2, with TRBD2 matching 10 bases. V lost 6 bases to trimming and J lost 1 base; unmatched junction nucleotides: 11. The CDR3 runs to 18 residues. Germline lookup yields CDR1 MNHEY and CDR2 SVGEGT. DNA of the CDR3: TGTGCCAGCAGCTCAAATAGAGGGACTAGCGAGAACACCGGGGAGCTGTTTTTT. It translates to CASSSNRGTSENTGELFF.

This clone was detected only once. The chain joins TRBV9 to TRBJ1-2; D is uncertain. Germline CDR1 SGDLS, CDR2 YYNGEE. The CDR3 has 16 residues. Trimming pared 6 bases from V and 4 bases from J, leaving 22 bases between. CDR3 DNA: TGTGCCAGCACCTTAGGACCCCGCCACCAAATCTATGGCTACACCTTC. This gives the protein CASTLGPRHQIYGYTF.

The chain has TRBV7-2 and TRBJ1-5; 8 bases map to TRBD1. Germline loops: CDR1 SGHTA, CDR2 FQGNSA. The CDR3 is 14 amino acids. V shed 5 bases, J shed 6 bases, and the junction held 6 bases outside the gene matches. CDR3 loop: CASSLDRGGQPQHF. CDR3 DNA: TGTGCCAGCAGCCTCGACAGGGGCGGTCAGCCCCAGCATTTT. Full variable domain (outside the CDR3, taken from reference TRBV7-2 and TRBJ1-5): GAGVSQSPSNKVTEKGKDVELRCDPISGHTALYWYRQSLGQGLEFLIYFQGNSAPDKSGLPSDRFSAERTGGSVSTLTIQRTQQEDSAVYLCASSLDRGGQPQHFGDGTRLSIL.

The chain employs TRBV19 and TRBJ1-2, with D possibly being TRBD1 (5 bases). The CDR3 has 13 residues. V shed 1 base and J shed 14 bases, with 17 bases lying between them. Per germline, CDR1 LNHDA and CDR2 SQIVND (reference sequence). The CDR3, as DNA: TGTGCCAGTAGTATAGCGGGGCCCAATAGAAGAACCTTC. It specifies CASSIAGPNRRTF.

This rearrangement joins TRBV6-5 to TRBJ1-1; perhaps TRBD1 as D (6 bases). CDR3 length: 15 amino acids. The germline CDR1 and CDR2 sequences are MNHEY and SVGAGI. V was pared by 6 bases and J by 1 base, with 15 bases between. CDR3 loop: CASRARGTKNTEAFF. Written as DNA, the CDR3 is TGTGCCAGCAGGGCCCGTGGGACAAAGAACACTGAAGCTTTCTTT.

The CDR3 nucleotides read TGCGCCAGCAGCCCGAAGACCTTGAACACTGAAGCTTTCTTT. Its translation: CASSPKTLNTEAFF. The genes are TRBV5-1 and TRBJ1-1; D gene uncertain. The CDR3 is made up of 14 amino acids. The germline V gene encodes CDR1 SGHRS and CDR2 YFSETQ. V lost 4 bases to trimming and J lost 0 bases, with 10 bases between them.

This clone appeared a single time. The V gene is TRBV19, the J gene TRBJ1-2, with 7 nucleotides matching TRBD1. Germline V CDR1 and CDR2: LNHDA, SQIVND (reference sequence). This CDR3 region has 16 residues. V trimming: 4 bases; J trimming: 3 bases; junction bases outside the gene matches: 11. CDR3 sequence reads: CASSTNRQGIHYGYTF. The CDR3, as DNA: TGTGCCAGTAGTACCAACCGACAGGGAATCCACTATGGCTACACCTTC. Full variable domain (rest looked up from reference TRBV19 and TRBJ1-2): DGGITQSPKYLFRKEGQNVTLSCEQNLNHDAMYWYRQDPGQGLRLIYYSQIVNDFQKGDIAEGYSVSREKKESFPLTVTSAQKNPTAFYLCASSTNRQGIHYGYTFGSGTRLTVV.

The chain carries TRBV3-1 (or the pseudogene TRBV3-2) and TRBJ1-6; no reliable D call. Trimming removed 1 base from V and 0 bases from J, with 16 bases in between. Germline V CDR1 and CDR2: LGHDT, YNNKEL (reference sequence). CDR3 size: 19 residues. CDR3: CASSQARLGSSSYNSPLHF. As DNA, the CDR3 is TGTGCCAGCAGCCAAGCCAGGTTGGGGTCTAGCTCCTATAATTCACCCCTCCACTTT.

The rearrangement links TRBV6-5 to TRBJ1-5; D not resolved. The CDR3 length is 15 residues. Germline V gene sequence: CDR1 MNHEY, CDR2 SVGAGI. The V end lost 6 bases, the J end lost 5 bases, and 17 bases lay between the germline ends. As DNA, the CDR3 is TGTGCCAGCAGGCCCCAGGCGGGTCTATATCAGCCCCAGCATTTT. Residues: CASRPQAGLYQPQHF.

J is TRBJ1-4 and V is TRBV19; D is undetermined. This CDR3 has 13 residues. V lost 6 bases, J lost 5 bases, and 10 bases lay in between. Germline loops: CDR1 LNHDA, CDR2 SQIVND (reference sequence). The CDR3 protein is CASRPGSNEKLFF. In DNA form, the CDR3 reads TGTGCCAGTAGACCCGGGTCAAATGAAAAACTGTTTTTT.

This chain connects TRBV18 to TRBJ1-1; tentatively, D is TRBD1 (5 bases). Germline V lookup: CDR1 KGHSH, CDR2 LQKENI. CDR3 length: 13 residues. Trimming took 8 bases from V and 1 from J, leaving 11 bases between them. CDR3: CASDADRNTEAFF. The CDR3 coding sequence is TGTGCCAGCGACGCCGACAGGAACACTGAAGCTTTCTTT.

The chain employs TRBV9 and TRBJ1-2, with 10 nucleotides matching TRBD1. This CDR3 is 14 amino acids long. V dropped 2 bases and J dropped 4; count of bases not matched to a gene: 2. Germline V gene lookup returns CDR1 SGDLS and CDR2 YYNGEE. The CDR3 DNA reads as TGTGCCAGCAGCGTGACAGGGGGCATCTATGGCTACACCTTC. Its protein is CASSVTGGIYGYTF.

V is TRBV5-1 and J is TRBJ1-6; no clear D. Germline assignment: CDR1 SGHRS and CDR2 YFSETQ. CDR3 size: 14 residues. V lost 1 base, J lost 9 bases, and 11 bases lay in between. The chain's CDR3 is CASSLQEGISPLHF. Written as DNA, the CDR3 is TGCGCCAGCAGCTTGCAGGAGGGAATTTCACCCCTCCACTTT.

CDR3 coding DNA: TGTGCCAGCAGCAAAGGGGTTTGTGGCTATGGCTACACCTTC. Translating gives CASSKGVCGYGYTF. V and J are TRBV21-1 and TRBJ1-2. TRBV21-1 counts as a pseudogene. The CDR3 is made up of 14 amino acids.

The chain employs TRBV3-1 (or the pseudogene TRBV3-2) and TRBJ1-5; D unclear. Trimming took off 4 bases at V and 7 bases at J, with 11 bases between the two ends. Germline V gene lookup returns CDR1 LGHDT and CDR2 YNNKEL (reference sequence). There are 13 residues in the CDR3. CDR3 sequence: CASSPTRTQPQHF. Written as DNA, the CDR3 is TGTGCCAGCAGCCCCACCCGCACCCAGCCCCAGCATTTT.

This chain links TRBV30 with TRBJ1-1; 7 bases line up with TRBD1. The CDR3 loop spans 17 amino acids. J gave up 1 base and V 3 bases, and 14 bases lay outside the gene matches. Germline lookup yields CDR1 GTSNPN and CDR2 SVGIG (reference sequence). The CDR3 protein is CAWRPIGGGQQNTEAFF. In DNA, the CDR3 is TGTGCCTGGAGACCCATTGGCGGGGGACAGCAGAACACTGAAGCTTTCTTT.

The chain employs TRBV11-3 and TRBJ1-4; 7 bases align to TRBD1. The V segment lost 3 bases and the J segment 6 bases; nucleotides outside the gene matches: 4. CDR1 and CDR2 (germline): SGHNT, YENEEA. The CDR3 totals 14 residues. The CDR3 coding sequence is TGTGCCAGCAGCTTCGGGACAGCTGATGAAAAACTGTTTTTT. Protein sequence: CASSFGTADEKLFF.

V and J are TRBV18 and TRBJ1-2; TRBD1 matches 7 bases. CDR1 and CDR2 from the germline V gene are KGHSH and LQKENI. Trimming removed 3 bases from V and 8 bases from J; junction bases left unmatched: 12. The CDR3 extends over 15 amino acids. The CDR3 spells CASSPDPDRFPGYTF. The CDR3 DNA reads TGTGCCAGCTCACCGGACCCGGACAGGTTTCCAGGCTACACCTTC.

The chain is built from TRBV5-1 and TRBJ2-1; TRBD2 agrees at 12 bases. The V gene end was trimmed by 3 bases and the J gene end by 10 bases; junction bases not matched to a gene: 8. The germline CDR1 and CDR2 sequences are SGHRS and YFSETQ. The CDR3 runs to 15 residues. The CDR3 loop reads CASSSSGRAGREQFF. The CDR3 nucleotides are TGCGCCAGCAGCTCTAGCGGGAGGGCCGGTCGAGAGCAGTTCTTC.

The gene calls are TRBV7-9 and TRBJ1-5; D remains ambiguous. Per germline, CDR1 SEHNR and CDR2 FQNEAQ (reference sequence). V gave up 3 bases and J gave up 5 bases, with 8 bases separating them. This CDR3 is 13 amino acids long. CDR3 loop: CASSFSPYQPQHF. In DNA, the CDR3 is TGTGCCAGCAGCTTTAGCCCTTATCAGCCCCAGCATTTT.

The chain uses TRBV4-3 and TRBJ2-2, with 9 bases fitting TRBD1. The trim removed 0 bases at V and 7 bases at J, leaving 12 bases unmatched. The CDR3 runs to 18 residues. Germline V CDR1 and CDR2: LGHNA, YSLEER. The CDR3 DNA reads as TGCGCCAGCAGCCAAGATTCGACAGGGGGTTGGGGTGGCGGGGAGCTGTTTTTT. This gives the protein CASSQDSTGGWGGGELFF.